The rows below give T cell receptor beta chains drawn from one sample of a study of T cells in Graves' hyperthyroidism and ophthalmopathy. One entry per CDR3 protein, called by TCRdb with MiXCR from the multiplex PCR reads. The table shows 150,000 to 200,000 distinct CDR3 sequences, with over 7.5% occurring only once. The sequenced material came from blood. These receptors all come from a woman between 18 and 30 years old with Graves' hyperthyroidism that later progressed to Graves' ophthalmopathy. CDR3s include the opening cysteine and the closing phenylalanine or tryptophan.

v_gene	j_gene	CDR3aa
TRBV13	TRBJ2-3	CASSLDGRASTDTQYF
TRBV27	TRBJ1-6	CASSLEGSYNSPLHF
TRBV7-3	TRBJ2-3	CASSLTSSVTDTQYF
TRBV7-2	TRBJ1-2	CASSSRRVNYGYTF
TRBV9	TRBJ2-3	CASSERLAGAYLTDTQYF
TRBV11-1	TRBJ2-3	CASSLAKRGASQTDTQYF
TRBV12-5	TRBJ2-5	CASGLASPGVETQYF
TRBV2	TRBJ2-5	CASSPGGVGQPYQETQYF
TRBV29-1	TRBJ2-7	CSVALFSGEQYF
TRBV7-9	TRBJ1-1	CASSLRPVLNTEAFF
TRBV12-3/TRBV12-4	TRBJ2-3	CASSLLAGVGSDTQYF
TRBV9	TRBJ2-5	CASSVEGGSPTQYF
TRBV19	TRBJ1-3	CASSIGTGTGNTIYF
TRBV9	TRBJ2-4	CASSVGIQAKNIQYF
TRBV19	TRBJ2-7	CASSMVGVGQTQQYF
TRBV6-1	TRBJ2-1	CASSRLAGGSYNEQFF
TRBV5-1	TRBJ2-3	CASSLDASGTDTQYF
TRBV7-9	TRBJ2-2	CASSYYGLAGGSNTGELFF
TRBV4-1	TRBJ2-2	CASSQVLAAGELFF
TRBV19	TRBJ2-3	CASRTSGGRGTDTQYF
TRBV29-1	TRBJ2-1	CSTPGVGSYNEQSF
TRBV9	TRBJ2-2	CASSVSHSGHQNTGELFF
TRBV29-1	TRBJ1-2	CTVNAGTGARTGYTF
TRBV7-2	TRBJ2-3	CASSLDGGYTDTQYF
TRBV6-1	TRBJ1-5	CASSEIPGRNQPQHF
TRBV7-9	TRBJ1-2	CASSRKGDTQRGYTF
TRBV19	TRBJ1-2	CASSPGTAANYGYTF
TRBV9	TRBJ2-1	CASSPKGGSGSYNEQFF
TRBV24-1	TRBJ2-2	CATSDSFSTTGELFF
TRBV2	TRBJ2-4	CASSDMGFLAENIQYF
TRBV2	TRBJ1-2	CARRKDGGYGYTF
TRBV7-9	TRBJ2-2	CASSSRTSGDKTGELFF
TRBV2	TRBJ1-1	CASSYPGGAAGAFF
TRBV11-2	TRBJ2-7	CASSLDLASLTYEQYF
TRBV18	TRBJ1-1	CASPRGPEGEAFF
TRBV2	TRBJ1-2	CASSGDSRQGANGYTF
TRBV29-1	TRBJ1-3	CSVGTGSGGTIYF